This T cell receptor beta chain was obtained from a study of OX40 agonist ivuxolimab in advanced cancers. The V end lost 3 bases, the J end lost 3 bases, and 12 bases lay between the germline ends. CDR1 SGHDT and CDR2 YYEEEE come from the germline V gene. The CDR3 is 14 amino acids. Generated by immunoSEQ multiplex PCR, the TCRdb table keeps only in-frame clones and is missing some. The table lists some 64,000 clones, approximately 90% of them singletons. No patient had autoimmune disease or received systemic immunosuppression. This TCR was sampled from an adult with an advanced solid tumor such as melanoma, head and neck, liver or kidney cancer. Here the sequenced sample was CD4+ or CD8+ T cells sorted from blood, taken in a trial of the OX40 agonist ivuxolimab. This chain joins TRBV5-6 and TRBJ2-5; D remains ambiguous. This CDR3 reads CASSSGRQEETQYF. CDR3 nucleotide sequence: TGTGCCAGCAGCTCCGGACGTCAGGAAGAGACCCAGTACTTC.